Listed here are 27 T cell receptor beta chains from one sample, sequenced in a study of PD-1 blockade in classical Hodgkin lymphoma. The time point: cycle 4 day 1 (C4D1), after 6 weeks of nivolumab. Brentuximab vedotin exposure varied among the patients, all of whom had relapsed after autologous stem cell transplantation. Negative magnetic selection isolated CD4+ T cells from thawed PBMCs. TCRdb keeps only in-frame clones here, not all; method: immunoSEQ multiplex PCR. The sample lists around 18,000 clones, roughly 77% occurring once. This sample comprised CD4+ T cells from blood, obtained before the fourth cycle of nivolumab. The receptors shown here come from a human donor with classical Hodgkin lymphoma.

This clone was seen a handful of times. V is TRBV6-4 and J is TRBJ2-2; maybe TRBD1 (6 bases). The length of the CDR3 is 16 residues. Trimming pared 5 bases from V and 0 bases from J, leaving 13 bases between. CDR1 is MRHNA, CDR2 SNTAGT, per germline. The CDR3 spells CASSSQGVTNTGELFF. The CDR3 DNA sequence: TGTGCCAGCAGTTCACAGGGAGTAACGAACACCGGGGAGCTGTTTTTT.

V usage is TRBV6-1 and J usage is TRBJ1-5, with TRBD1 identical over 8 bases. V lost 2 bases to trimming and J lost 2 bases; unmatched junction nucleotides: 5. The CDR3 contains 16 residues. Germline V gene lookup returns CDR1 MNHNS and CDR2 SASEGT. The CDR3 here is CASSEQPTGGNQPQHF. Written as DNA, the CDR3 is TGTGCCAGCAGTGAACAGCCGACAGGGGGCAATCAGCCCCAGCATTTT.

V is TRBV7-3 and J is TRBJ2-3; D is undetermined. Trimming removed 3 bases from V and 4 bases from J, with 17 bases in between. Germline lookup yields CDR1 SGHTA and CDR2 FQGTGA. The CDR3 length is 16 residues. The CDR3 bases are TGTGCCAGCAGCTTGGGGAACAACCTTGGGGCAGATACGCAGTATTTT. This translates into CASSLGNNLGADTQYF.

The gene calls are TRBV6-1 and TRBJ2-3; TRBD2 matches 9 bases. The CDR3 spans 18 residues. CDR1 is MNHNS, CDR2 SASEGT, per germline. Germline trimming cut 4 bases from V and 2 bases from J; bases unmatched to any gene: 13. CDR3 sequence (DNA): TGTGCCAGCAGTGGTAGTCTTGGCGGGAGGGCCCTCACAGATACGCAGTATTTT. This encodes CASSGSLGGRALTDTQYF.

V is TRBV7-9 and J is TRBJ2-7; 8 bases are a match to TRBD1. Germline V CDR1 and CDR2: SEHNR, FQNEAQ (reference sequence). Trimming removed 3 bases from V and 6 bases from J; junction bases left unmatched: 7. The CDR3 spans 14 residues. The CDR3 loop reads CASSFGQGAFEQYF. DNA for the CDR3: TGTGCCAGCAGCTTCGGGCAGGGGGCCTTCGAGCAGTACTTC.

J is TRBJ2-7 and V is TRBV7-2, with D hard to call. In germline, CDR1 is SGHTA, CDR2 FQGNSA. Trimming took off 4 bases at V and 3 bases at J, with 4 bases between the two ends. CDR3 length equals 11 residues. The CDR3 region is CASSSYYEQYF. The CDR3, as DNA: TGTGCCAGCAGCTCTTACTACGAGCAGTACTTC. Complete variable domain (other parts from reference TRBV7-2 and TRBJ2-7): GAGVSQSPSNKVTEKGKDVELRCDPISGHTALYWYRQSLGQGLEFLIYFQGNSAPDKSGLPSDRFSAERTGGSVSTLTIQRTQQEDSAVYLCASSSYYEQYFGPGTRLTVT.

The V and J genes are TRBV2 and TRBJ2-5; D is possibly TRBD1 (6 bases). Germline lookup yields CDR1 SNHLY and CDR2 FYNNEI. V lost 6 bases, J lost 0 bases, and 11 bases lay in between. The CDR3 has 14 amino acids. The CDR3 DNA follows: TGTGCCAGCAGGGGCGGACAGTACCAAGAGACCCAGTACTTC. It encodes CASRGGQYQETQYF. Complete variable domain (other parts from reference TRBV2 and TRBJ2-5): EPEVTQTPSHQVTQMGQEVILRCVPISNHLYFYWYRQILGQKVEFLVSFYNNEISEKSEIFDDQFSVERPDGSNFTLKIRSTKLEDSAMYFCASRGGQYQETQYFGPGTRLLVL.

V usage is TRBV7-2 and J usage is TRBJ2-3, with 16 bases fitting TRBD2. The germline V gene has CDR1 SGHTA and CDR2 FQGNSA. The CDR3 is made up of 17 amino acids. J was trimmed by 14 bases and V by 5 bases; bases with no gene match: 16. The CDR3 region has the DNA TGTGCCAGCAGCCCATCCACCGGGACTAGCGGGAGGGCGGGGCGGTATTTT. This encodes CASSPSTGTSGRAGRYF.

The sample holds one count of this clone. Here the CDR3 reads CASSSATGYTEAFF. CDR3 nucleotides: TGTGCCAGCAGCTCCGCGACAGGGTACACTGAAGCTTTCTTT. This sequence joins TRBV7-2 and TRBJ1-1; 7 positions match TRBD1. Germline V gene sequence: CDR1 SGHTA, CDR2 FQGNSA. The trim removed 4 bases at V and 3 bases at J, leaving 5 bases unmatched. The CDR3 runs 14 residues.

This chain joins TRBV10-3 and TRBJ2-1; the D gene could be TRBD1 or TRBD2 (5 bases each). The germline CDR1 and CDR2 sequences are ENHRY and SYGVKD. The CDR3 consists of 15 residues. With 7 bases removed from V and 1 base from J, the gap between germline ends came to 14 bases. The CDR3 loop is CAIKGDAGSYNEQFF. CDR3 DNA: TGTGCCATCAAAGGGGACGCAGGGTCCTACAATGAGCAGTTCTTC.

In its sample, this clone was seen once. V is TRBV5-1 and J is TRBJ1-1; D is unclear. The V end lost 6 bases, the J end lost 5 bases, and 14 bases lay between the germline ends. This CDR3 has 13 residues. Germline CDR1 reads SGHRS; CDR2 reads YFSETQ. This CDR3 is CASKDPAGTEAFF. The DNA of the CDR3 is TGCGCCAGCAAGGACCCTGCTGGGACTGAAGCTTTCTTT. The full variable domain, in which reference TRBV5-1 and TRBJ1-1 provide the parts outside the CDR3, is KAGVTQTPRYLIKTRGQQVTLSCSPISGHRSVSWYQQTPGQGLQFLFEYFSETQRNKGNFPGRFSGRQFSNSRSEMNVSTLELGDSALYLCASKDPAGTEAFFGQGTRLTVV.

This clone was counted only a few times. The rearrangement joins TRBV7-2 to TRBJ1-1; no firm D call. V was clipped by 1 base and J by 8 bases, with 8 bases between them. Germline CDR1 SGHTA, CDR2 FQGNSA. The CDR3 runs to 12 residues. The CDR3 here is CASSLVGPEAFF. Here the CDR3 DNA reads TGTGCCAGCAGCTTAGTCGGACCAGAAGCTTTCTTT.

This clone was observed once. The chain links TRBV9 to TRBJ2-6; D is possibly TRBD2 (5 bases). The germline V and J ends were trimmed by 1 base and 0 bases, with 11 bases remaining between them. The germline gives CDR1 SGDLS, CDR2 YYNGEE. The CDR3 extends over 17 amino acids. The CDR3 nucleotides are TGTGCCAGCAGCGTAAGCGGAGAATTCTCTGGGGCCAACGTCCTGACTTTC. It codes for CASSVSGEFSGANVLTF.

V and J are TRBV19 and TRBJ2-7; D ambiguous. The CDR3 is made up of 13 amino acids. CDR1 and CDR2 from the germline V gene are LNHDA and SQIVND (reference sequence). The ends were cut back, 2 bases at V and 5 bases at J, with 10 bases in the middle. DNA for the CDR3: TGTGCCAGTAGTATATCCAGGAAACACGAGCAGTACTTC. Its translation is CASSISRKHEQYF.

In DNA, the CDR3 is TGTGCCAGCTCCAAAAATACAGGGTCATACGAGCAGTACTTC. It codes for CASSKNTGSYEQYF. The chain uses TRBV6-5 and TRBJ2-7; tentative D call: TRBD1 (6 bases). This CDR3 spans 14 amino acids. V dropped 8 bases and J dropped 4 bases, with 18 bases sitting between them. Germline CDR1 and CDR2: MNHEY and SVGAGI.

The chain couples TRBV6-5 to TRBJ1-3; 11 bases map to TRBD1. The germline V gene encodes CDR1 MNHEY and CDR2 SVGAGI. The V and J ends lost 6 bases and 1 base, in that order; junction bases with no gene match: 2. CDR3 length: 15 residues. This chain's CDR3 is CASRGDRGSGNTIYF. The CDR3 nucleotides are TGTGCCAGCAGAGGGGACAGGGGGTCTGGAAACACCATATATTTT.

The V and J genes are TRBV7-2 and TRBJ2-7; no reliable D call. The CDR3 runs 16 residues. Trimming took off 1 base at V and 5 bases at J, with 18 bases between the two ends. Germline V gene lookup returns CDR1 SGHTA and CDR2 FQGNSA. The CDR3 DNA follows: TGTGCCAGCAGCTTAGGCTCAACAGCGAACCACCACGAGCAGTACTTC. This encodes CASSLGSTANHHEQYF.

The genes are TRBV5-8 and TRBJ1-5; D is undetermined. The germline V gene has CDR1 SGHTS and CDR2 YDEGEE. CDR3 length: 13 residues. Deletions cut 4 bases from V and 3 bases from J, with 8 bases between. This chain's CDR3 is CASSLWDNQPQHF. The CDR3, as DNA: TGTGCCAGCAGCCTGTGGGACAATCAGCCCCAGCATTTT.

This clone was counted once. The rearrangement uses TRBV27 and TRBJ2-7, with 9 nucleotides matching TRBD2. V lost 4 bases and J lost 5; bases outside the gene matches: 6. The CDR3 sequence is 14 residues long. Germline V gene lookup returns CDR1 MNHEY and CDR2 SMNVEV (reference sequence). CDR3 nucleotide sequence: TGTGCCAGCAGTTATAGCGGGAGAGGAAACGAGCAGTACTTC. Translated, it gives CASSYSGRGNEQYF.

This clone was observed a few times. The chain carries TRBV2 and TRBJ2-7; D may be TRBD2 (5 bases). This CDR3 comprises 15 residues. V shed 8 bases and J shed 4 bases, with 21 bases lying between them. CDR1 is SNHLY, CDR2 FYNNEI, per germline. CDR3 loop: CASSSIGEGPYEQYF. DNA for the CDR3: TGTGCCAGCTCCAGCATCGGTGAGGGCCCTTACGAGCAGTACTTC.

Here the CDR3 DNA reads TGTGCCAGCAGCCCACAGGGAGAATTAACAGGGGCATCCACGCCCCAGCATTTT. It specifies CASSPQGELTGASTPQHF. This chain uses TRBV7-3 with TRBJ1-5, with 7 bases identical to TRBD1. V lost 5 bases, J lost 9 bases, and 22 bases stayed unmatched. The CDR3 extends over 18 amino acids. Germline CDR1 is SGHTA and CDR2 is FQGTGA.

The V gene is TRBV7-2, the J gene TRBJ2-7, with D unclear. Trimming cost V 5 bases and J 6 bases, with 14 bases left between them. There are 13 residues in the CDR3. CDR1 and CDR2 from the germline V gene are SGHTA and FQGNSA. The CDR3 reads CASSPQTLGEQYF. The CDR3, as DNA: TGTGCCAGCAGCCCCCAGACCCTGGGCGAGCAGTACTTC.

The genes are TRBV18 and TRBJ2-7, with no clear D. Trimming left V 3 bases short and J 4 bases short, with 16 bases between. The CDR3 sequence is 15 residues long. Germline loops: CDR1 KGHSH, CDR2 LQKENI. As DNA, the CDR3 is TGTGCCAGCTCACCCAGCCTCCGTAACATATACGAGCAGTACTTC. Translated, it gives CASSPSLRNIYEQYF.

Only one count was recorded for this clone. The rearrangement joins TRBV7-3 to TRBJ2-6; tentative D call: TRBD1 (7 bases). Trimming took off 5 bases at V and 1 base at J, with 12 bases between the two ends. The CDR3 loop spans 16 amino acids. Per the germline V gene, CDR1 is SGHTA and CDR2 is FQGTGA. The CDR3 sequence: CASSPQGGSGANVLTF. The CDR3 nucleotides read TGTGCCAGCAGCCCGCAGGGGGGATCTGGGGCCAACGTCCTGACTTTC.

The chain carries TRBV11-3 and TRBJ2-1, with 10 bases identical to TRBD2. The CDR3 totals 14 residues. V was clipped by 2 bases and J by 9 bases; unmatched bases: 4. Germline V gene sequence: CDR1 SGHNT, CDR2 YENEEA. In DNA, the CDR3 is TGTGCCAGCAGCTTACCCGGGACTAGCGCTGAGCAGTTCTTC. It codes for CASSLPGTSAEQFF.

The chain joins TRBV7-9 to TRBJ1-4; D remains ambiguous. The CDR3 totals 14 residues. Per germline, CDR1 SEHNR and CDR2 FQNEAQ (reference sequence). The ends were cut back, 3 bases at V and 5 bases at J, with 10 bases in the middle. The CDR3 loop is CASSFRSMNEKLFF. The CDR3 nucleotides read TGTGCCAGCAGCTTCAGGAGTATGAATGAAAAACTGTTTTTT. The full variable domain, with the rest looked up from reference TRBV7-9 and TRBJ1-4, is DTGVSQNPRHKITKRGQNVTFRCDPISEHNRLYWYRQTLGQGPEFLTYFQNEAQLEKSRLLSDRFSAERPKGSFSTLEIQRTEQGDSAMYLCASSFRSMNEKLFFGSGTQLSVL.

CDR3 sequence: CASSLKLVNTQYF. The CDR3 DNA sequence: TGTGCCAGCAGTTTGAAGCTGGTTAATACGCAGTATTTT. V usage is TRBV28 and J usage is TRBJ2-3; D is ambiguous. Germline CDR1 is MDHEN and CDR2 is SYDVKM. The V end lost 3 bases, the J end lost 7 bases, and 11 bases lay between the germline ends. The CDR3 loop spans 13 amino acids.